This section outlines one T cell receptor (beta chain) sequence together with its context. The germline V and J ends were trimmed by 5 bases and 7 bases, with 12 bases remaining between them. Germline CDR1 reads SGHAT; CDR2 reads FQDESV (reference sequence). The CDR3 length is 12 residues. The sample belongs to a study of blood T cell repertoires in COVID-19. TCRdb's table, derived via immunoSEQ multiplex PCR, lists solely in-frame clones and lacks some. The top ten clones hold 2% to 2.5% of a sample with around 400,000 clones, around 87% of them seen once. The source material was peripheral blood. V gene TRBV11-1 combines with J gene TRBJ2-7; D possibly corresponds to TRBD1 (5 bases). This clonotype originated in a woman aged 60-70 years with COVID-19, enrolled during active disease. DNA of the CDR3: TGTGCCAGCAGCGCAAAGGGGTTGGAGCAGTACTTC. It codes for CASSAKGLEQYF.